This TCR beta chain was identified during a study of blood T cells in healthy people across ages. There are 14 residues in the CDR3. Germline V gene lookup returns CDR1 SGHDT and CDR2 YYEEEE. Trimming stripped 3 bases from V and 5 bases from J, with 14 bases between. As for this clonotype: Its specificity is not known.

Using a J-beta primer mix together with a sample-barcoded 5' primer, a second PCR was run for about 6 to 12 cycles. A template-switch adaptor that had 12 random nucleotides put a tag on each cDNA molecule. TCRdb independently ran MiXCR on the 5' RACE reads; one entry per CDR3 protein. Seen here are roughly 640,000 distinct CDR3 sequences, approximately 30% observed once, and the top ten hold less than 20%. Caucasian individuals from Russia who were healthy and aged about 6 to 95 acted as donors. Overall study findings and caveats: A strong correlation was found between TCR beta diversity and the percentage of naive T cells.

The sample was blood. This chain connects TRBV5-6 to TRBJ1-1; D is possibly TRBD1 (5 bases). The TCR originated in an elderly woman in good health. CDR3 protein: CASSSQGPGTEAFF. For the CDR3, the DNA is TGTGCCAGCAGCTCCCAGGGTCCGGGGACTGAAGCTTTCTTT.